The rows below give T cell receptor beta chains drawn from one sample of a study of shared T cell receptors in the human thymus. This table comes from immunoSEQ multiplex PCR, and its TCRdb copy is limited to in-frame clones, with some not included. The sample shows 700,000 to 750,000 clones, roughly 88% of them seen only once. The same data also went into a second study, on human thymus T cells.

Sequenced sample: thymocytes. These receptor sequences come from a girl under three years old with a congenital heart defect. CDR3s include the opening cysteine and the closing phenylalanine or tryptophan. A D gene is named only where the DNA matches it firmly. Rows may omit the clone size; those that give it use once, few, many or a size class.

size | J | D | V | DNA | CDR3
NA | TRBJ2-1 | NA | TRBV29-1 | TGCAGCGTTGGACTGCCTACGTTCTTC | CSVGLPTFF
NA | TRBJ1-1 | TRBD1 | TRBV29-1 | TGCAGCGTTGGGACAGGGTTAAAAGCTTTCTTT | CSVGTGLKAFF
NA | TRBJ2-3 | TRBD2 | TRBV6-5 | TGTGCCAGCAGTTCCGGGACTATCGCAGATACGCAGTATTTT | CASSSGTIADTQYF
NA | TRBJ1-3 | TRBD1 | TRBV29-1 | TGCAGCGTTGTACCGCAGGGGGTTCCTGGAAACACCATATATTTT | CSVVPQGVPGNTIYF
NA | TRBJ2-3 | NA | TRBV4-1 | TGCGCCAGCAGCCACGGGGACGGGACTAGCACAGATACGCAGTATTTT | CASSHGDGTSTDTQYF
NA | TRBJ1-1 | NA | TRBV21-1 | TGTGCCAGCAGCAGAAGCCTAAACACTGAAGCTTTCTTT | CASSRSLNTEAFF
NA | TRBJ2-3 | NA | TRBV10-3 | TGTGCCATCAGTGCAGAATTCAGGGGCGTAGTGTCAGATACGCAGTATTTT | CAISAEFRGVVSDTQYF
NA | TRBJ2-7 | NA | TRBV6-5 | TGTGCCAGCAGTTCTTTAACTAGCATCCACTACGAGCAGTACTTC | CASSSLTSIHYEQYF
NA | TRBJ1-5 | NA | TRBV25-1 | TGTGCCAGCAGTGTGAATGGCACTAGCAATCAGCCCCAGCATTTT | CASSVNGTSNQPQHF
few | TRBJ1-1 | NA | TRBV6-5 | TGTGCCAGCAGTTACCTTGACTCGACTGAAGCTTTCTTT | CASSYLDSTEAFF
NA | TRBJ2-1 | NA | TRBV5-1 | TGCGCCAGCAGCTCTCTAGCGCCGTACACCTACAATGAGCAGTTCTTC | CASSSLAPYTYNEQFF
NA | TRBJ1-2 | TRBD1 | TRBV6-4 | TGTGCCAGCAGTAACGGGACAGGGGTTAACTATGGCTACACCTTC | CASSNGTGVNYGYTF
once | TRBJ1-2 | NA | TRBV5-5 | TGTGCCAGCAGCCCCCCCCGGTTCAACTATGGCTACACCTTC | CASSPPRFNYGYTF
NA | TRBJ1-5 | TRBD1 | TRBV27 | TGTGCCAGCAGTCAAACACAAAAAGACAGGGGCAGCAATCAGCCCCAGCATTTT | CASSQTQKDRGSNQPQHF
NA | TRBJ2-1 | TRBD2 | TRBV6-5 | TGTGCCAGCAGTTATAGCGGGGGAGGGGTGTACAATGAGCAGTTCTTC | CASSYSGGGVYNEQFF
NA | TRBJ2-3 | NA | TRBV4-3 | TGCGCCAGCAGCCAAAAAGAGCGGCCGGTGGATACGCAGTATTTT | CASSQKERPVDTQYF
NA | TRBJ1-1 | NA | TRBV5-1 | TGCGCCAGCAGCTCCCAAGGAGACACTGAAGCTTTCTTT | CASSSQGDTEAFF
few | TRBJ1-4 | NA | TRBV4-1 | TGCGCCAGCAGCCAAGATGGGGGAGGACTGTTTTTT | CASSQDGGGLFF
NA | TRBJ1-1 | NA | TRBV7-2 | TGTGCCAGCAGCTCCCAGCGGGGGTACACTGAAGCTTTCTTT | CASSSQRGYTEAFF
NA | TRBJ2-3 | TRBD2 | TRBV5-1 | TGCGCCAGCAGCCCCCCTAGCGGGGGCCCATGTAGCACAGATACGCAGTATTTT | CASSPPSGGPCSTDTQYF
NA | TRBJ1-6 | NA | TRBV9 | TGTGCCAGCAGCGCCGACCGGAGCTCCTATAATTCACCCCTCCACTTT | CASSADRSSYNSPLHF
few | TRBJ2-3 | TRBD1 | TRBV6-6 | TGTGCCAGCAGTTGGGGGACAGGGATCAGTACAGATACGCAGTATTTT | CASSWGTGISTDTQYF
NA | TRBJ2-3 | TRBD2 | TRBV6-1 | TGTGCCAGCAGTGAAGTTTACACTAGCGGGGTCTGTGGGAAAGATACGCAGTATTTT | CASSEVYTSGVCGKDTQYF
NA | TRBJ1-1 | TRBD1 | TRBV19 | TGTGCCAGTAGTATAGGGCGACGGACAGGGGGGTCTTGTGGGACTGAAGCTTTCTTT | CASSIGRRTGGSCGTEAFF
NA | TRBJ2-5 | NA | TRBV5-6 | TGTGCCAGCAGCTTGGCAGGGTATCAAGAGACCCAGTACTTC | CASSLAGYQETQYF
NA | TRBJ2-3 | NA | TRBV7-4 | TGTGCCAGCAGCTCAAAGGCGCGGCGGGGAGACACAGATACGCAGTATTTT | CASSSKARRGDTDTQYF
NA | TRBJ1-1 | NA | TRBV12-5 | TGTGCTAGTGGTTTGGTAATAGGTTCTGTGCGACAGTCCATGAACACTGAAGCTTTCTTT | CASGLVIGSVRQSMNTEAFF
NA | TRBJ2-5 | TRBD2 | TRBV18 | TGTGCCAGCTCACCACGGTCGTGGGAGGGAGAGACCCAGTACTTC | CASSPRSWEGETQYF
NA | TRBJ1-2 | NA | TRBV5-1 | TGCGCCAGCAGCCCCCAGATGTTAAACTATGGCTACACCTTC | CASSPQMLNYGYTF
few | TRBJ1-5 | NA | TRBV27 | TGTGCCAGCAGTTTAAGATTAGGCAATCAGCCCCAGCATTTT | CASSLRLGNQPQHF
NA | TRBJ1-2 | NA | TRBV25-1 | TGTGCCAGCAGTGAATATTACACAGAGCCCTATGGCTACACCTTC | CASSEYYTEPYGYTF
NA | TRBJ1-1 | NA | TRBV6-6 | TGTGCCACCCGGGACTTTGAAGCTTTCTTT | CATRDFEAFF
NA | TRBJ2-7 | NA | TRBV27 | TGTGCCAGCAGTTTACAGGGGAAGGAGCCCTACGAGCAGTACTTC | CASSLQGKEPYEQYF
NA | TRBJ2-1 | TRBD2 | TRBV4-3 | TGCGCCAGCAGCCAGCTGTCCGGGACTAGCTACAATGAGCAGTTCTTC | CASSQLSGTSYNEQFF
NA | TRBJ1-2 | NA | TRBV5-6 | TGTGCCAGCAGCTTTGAGAGGGAGAACTATGGCTACACCTTC | CASSFERENYGYTF
NA | TRBJ2-7 | TRBD1 | TRBV6-5 | TGTGCCAGCCTAACGGGACAGGGAATAAGGAAGCAGTACTTC | CASLTGQGIRKQYF
NA | TRBJ1-1 | NA | TRBV7-9 | TGTGCCAGCAGCTTATCGGGGGTGGACACTGAAGCTTTCTTT | CASSLSGVDTEAFF
NA | TRBJ2-7 | TRBD1 | TRBV2 | TGTGCCAGCAGCCCGCCGGACAGGGGGAACTACTACTACGAGCAGTACTTC | CASSPPDRGNYYYEQYF
NA | TRBJ1-2 | NA | TRBV18 | TGTGCCAGCTCACCCAGGACAGATAACTATGGCTACACCTTC | CASSPRTDNYGYTF
NA | TRBJ1-2 | NA | TRBV5-1 | TGCGCCAGCAGCTTGGCTTTTGGAGACTATGGCTACACCTTC | CASSLAFGDYGYTF
NA | TRBJ2-5 | TRBD2 | TRBV5-1 | TGCGCCAGCAGCTTCCCTTCGGGGGAGCGGGGTGAAGAGACCCAGTACTTC | CASSFPSGERGEETQYF
once | TRBJ2-2 | TRBD1 | TRBV9 | TGTGCCAGCACCGGGAAGGGGGCATTGGACACCGGGGAGCTGTTTTTT | CASTGKGALDTGELFF
NA | TRBJ1-3 | NA | TRBV7-6 | TGTGCCAGCAGTCCAGGGACTGCTGGAAACACCATATATTTT | CASSPGTAGNTIYF
NA | TRBJ2-5 | TRBD2 | TRBV11-2 | TGTGCCAGCAAGGATCGAATTAGCGGGGAGACCCAGTACTTC | CASKDRISGETQYF
NA | TRBJ2-7 | NA | TRBV4-1 | TGCGCCAGCAGCCAAGTTCGGACAGCGCCATGCGAGCAGTACTTC | CASSQVRTAPCEQYF
NA | TRBJ2-7 | NA | TRBV4-1 | TGCGCCAGCAGCTTACACTTCGGGATGCCGTACGAGCAGTACTTC | CASSLHFGMPYEQYF
NA | TRBJ1-1 | NA | TRBV15 | TGTGCCACCAGCAGAGATGTAGGGGTTCAAGCTTTCTTT | CATSRDVGVQAFF
NA | TRBJ1-2 | NA | TRBV11-2 | TGTGCCAGCAGCCTATTTGTCGACTATGGCTACACCTTC | CASSLFVDYGYTF
NA | TRBJ1-2 | NA | TRBV5-1 | TGCGCCAGCAGCCCCCTCGGGGGGGATAGCGGCTACACCTTC | CASSPLGGDSGYTF
NA | TRBJ1-6 | TRBD1 | TRBV6-4 | TGTGCCAGCCAACCGGGACAGGGTGATTCACCCCTCCACTTT | CASQPGQGDSPLHF
NA | TRBJ2-1 | NA | TRBV12-5 | TGTGCTAGTGGTTTGGTACTGGAAGACAACAATGAGCAGTTCTTC | CASGLVLEDNNEQFF
NA | TRBJ2-1 | NA | TRBV12-5 | TGTGCTAGTGGTTTGGACCTCAGACATAATTACAATGAGCAGTTCTTC | CASGLDLRHNYNEQFF
NA | TRBJ2-3 | TRBD1 | TRBV11-2 | TGTGCCAGCAGCTCAGACCGGGACAGGGATTCCCCAGATACGCAGTATTTT | CASSSDRDRDSPDTQYF
NA | TRBJ1-2 | NA | TRBV28 | TGTGCCAGCAGTCTGCAGGGGTTAAGGGGCTACACCTTC | CASSLQGLRGYTF
NA | TRBJ1-2 | NA | TRBV9 | TGTGCCAGCGGGGGGGGATTCTCCTATGGCTACACCTTC | CASGGGFSYGYTF
NA | TRBJ1-3 | NA | TRBV10-1 | TGCGCCAGCAGTTCAACTGAATCTGGAAACACCATATATTTT | CASSSTESGNTIYF
NA | TRBJ1-2 | TRBD1 | TRBV7-9 | TGTGCCAGCAGACCATCCAACAGGGGACTGAACTATGGCTACACCTTC | CASRPSNRGLNYGYTF
NA | TRBJ2-1 | TRBD2 | TRBV7-6 | TGTGCCAGCAGCGCCAGCGGGGCCCATGAGCAGTTCTTC | CASSASGAHEQFF
NA | TRBJ1-2 | NA | TRBV4-1 | TGCGCCAGCAGCCAAGATGAGCCCTCGCAGGGAGGCGTTGGCTACACCTTC | CASSQDEPSQGGVGYTF
NA | TRBJ2-7 | TRBD1 | TRBV18 | TGTGCCAGCTCACCACGGGACAGACTCTCCTACGAGCAGTACTTC | CASSPRDRLSYEQYF